These T cell receptor beta chains were read from a single sample in a study of control samples from healthy donors and cancer patients. Repertoires were generated with immunoSEQ multiplex PCR, while TCRdb's copy carries only in-frame clones and drops some. Of about 150,000 clones listed, about 94% are singletons. The sequencing sample was made of blood. Every receptor here comes from a middle-aged man in good health. Both conserved end residues are part of each CDR3. A D gene is named only where the DNA matches it firmly. Expanded clones are given a class, and other clones once, few, many or no size at all.

d_call: .
v_call: TRBV6-5
j_call: TRBJ1-1
clone_size: .
cdr3_aa: CASSYRRRRQDTEAFF
cdr3_nt: TGTGCCAGCAGCTACCGCCGCCGCAGGCAGGACACTGAAGCTTTCTTT

d_call: .
v_call: TRBV11-2
j_call: TRBJ2-3
clone_size: .
cdr3_aa: CASSLEPSARTDTQYF
cdr3_nt: TGTGCCAGCAGCTTAGAGCCTAGCGCCCGCACAGATACGCAGTATTTT

d_call: TRBD2
v_call: TRBV4-1
j_call: TRBJ2-1
clone_size: .
cdr3_aa: CASSLAVGLAGANNEQFF
cdr3_nt: TGCGCCAGCAGCCTAGCCGTCGGACTAGCGGGGGCCAACAATGAGCAGTTCTTC

d_call: .
v_call: TRBV2
j_call: TRBJ1-5
clone_size: once
cdr3_aa: CASSGRGNSNQPQHF
cdr3_nt: TGTGCCAGCAGTGGGCGTGGGAATAGCAATCAGCCCCAGCATTTT

d_call: .
v_call: TRBV18
j_call: TRBJ1-5
clone_size: .
cdr3_aa: CASASQEYQPQHF
cdr3_nt: TGTGCCAGCGCATCACAGGAATATCAGCCCCAGCATTTT

d_call: .
v_call: TRBV28
j_call: TRBJ1-2
clone_size: .
cdr3_aa: CASSIAVGSRMGNF
cdr3_nt: TGTGCCAGCAGTATCGCTGTGGGGAGTAGGATGGGAAACTTC

d_call: .
v_call: TRBV2
j_call: TRBJ1-4
clone_size: .
cdr3_aa: CASSKGLATNEKLFF
cdr3_nt: TGTGCCAGCAGTAAGGGGCTTGCAACTAATGAAAAACTGTTTTTT

d_call: TRBD2
v_call: TRBV27
j_call: TRBJ2-2
clone_size: .
cdr3_aa: CASSTTLAASGEDSFTTGELFF
cdr3_nt: TGTGCCAGCAGTACCACCCTGGCCGCTAGCGGGGAAGACTCATTTACCACCGGGGAGCTGTTTTTT

d_call: .
v_call: TRBV21-1
j_call: TRBJ2-7
clone_size: .
cdr3_aa: CASSKYGQFRYEQYF
cdr3_nt: TGTGCCAGCAGCAAATATGGACAGTTCCGGTACGAGCAGTACTTC

d_call: .
v_call: TRBV4-1
j_call: TRBJ1-2
clone_size: .
cdr3_aa: CASSLGTGSNYGYTF
cdr3_nt: TGCGCCAGCAGCCTAGGAACAGGGAGTAACTATGGCTACACCTTC

d_call: .
v_call: TRBV18
j_call: TRBJ1-3
clone_size: .
cdr3_aa: CASSQGPAGNTIYF
cdr3_nt: TGTGCCAGCTCACAGGGTCCCGCTGGAAACACCATATATTTT

d_call: .
v_call: TRBV2
j_call: TRBJ1-5
clone_size: .
cdr3_aa: CASSVVLSNQPQHF
cdr3_nt: TGTGCCAGCAGTGTTGTTCTCTCCAATCAGCCCCAGCATTTT

d_call: .
v_call: TRBV13
j_call: TRBJ2-1
clone_size: .
cdr3_aa: CASSQPPGAGYNEQFF
cdr3_nt: TGTGCCAGCAGCCAACCCCCGGGGGCCGGCTACAATGAGCAGTTCTTC

d_call: .
v_call: TRBV7-2
j_call: TRBJ2-1
clone_size: .
cdr3_aa: CASSSVGAGMGEQFF
cdr3_nt: TGTGCCAGCAGCTCCGTGGGGGCAGGGATGGGTGAGCAGTTCTTC

d_call: .
v_call: TRBV15
j_call: TRBJ1-1
clone_size: .
cdr3_aa: CATSRDGRTEAFF
cdr3_nt: TGTGCCACCAGCAGAGATGGGCGTACCGAAGCTTTCTTT

d_call: .
v_call: TRBV12-3/TRBV12-4
j_call: TRBJ2-3
clone_size: .
cdr3_aa: CASTEGGTDTQYF
cdr3_nt: TGTGCCAGCACCGAGGGGGGCACAGATACGCAGTATTTT

d_call: .
v_call: TRBV5-4
j_call: TRBJ2-5
clone_size: .
cdr3_aa: CASSLLTGSGYQETQYF
cdr3_nt: TGTGCCAGCAGCTTGTTAACGGGGTCGGGGTACCAAGAGACCCAGTACTTC

d_call: .
v_call: TRBV4-3
j_call: TRBJ1-1
clone_size: .
cdr3_aa: CASSHRGGTEAFF
cdr3_nt: TGCGCCAGCAGCCACAGGGGAGGAACTGAAGCTTTCTTT

d_call: TRBD1
v_call: TRBV5-1
j_call: TRBJ1-3
clone_size: .
cdr3_aa: CASSGTTGGGNTIYF
cdr3_nt: TGCGCCAGCAGCGGTACCACAGGGGGTGGAAACACCATATATTTT

d_call: .
v_call: TRBV3-1/TRBV3-2
j_call: TRBJ1-2
clone_size: .
cdr3_aa: CASSQVYGANYGYTF
cdr3_nt: TGTGCCAGCAGCCAAGTCTATGGAGCTAACTATGGCTACACCTTC

d_call: TRBD1
v_call: TRBV12-5
j_call: TRBJ1-6
clone_size: .
cdr3_aa: CASGPPGTANSPLHF
cdr3_nt: TGTGCTAGTGGTCCCCCCGGGACAGCGAATTCACCCCTCCACTTT